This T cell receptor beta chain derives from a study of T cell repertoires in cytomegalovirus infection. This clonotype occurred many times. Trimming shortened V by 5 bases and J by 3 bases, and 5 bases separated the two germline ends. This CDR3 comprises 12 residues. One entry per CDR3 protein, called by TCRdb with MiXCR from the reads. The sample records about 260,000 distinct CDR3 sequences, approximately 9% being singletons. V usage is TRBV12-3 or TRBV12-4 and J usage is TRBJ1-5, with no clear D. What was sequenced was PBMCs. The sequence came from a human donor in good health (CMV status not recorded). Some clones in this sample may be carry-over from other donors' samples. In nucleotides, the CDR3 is TGTGCCAGCAGTCGGCACAATCAGCCCCAGCATTTT. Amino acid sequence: CASSRHNQPQHF.